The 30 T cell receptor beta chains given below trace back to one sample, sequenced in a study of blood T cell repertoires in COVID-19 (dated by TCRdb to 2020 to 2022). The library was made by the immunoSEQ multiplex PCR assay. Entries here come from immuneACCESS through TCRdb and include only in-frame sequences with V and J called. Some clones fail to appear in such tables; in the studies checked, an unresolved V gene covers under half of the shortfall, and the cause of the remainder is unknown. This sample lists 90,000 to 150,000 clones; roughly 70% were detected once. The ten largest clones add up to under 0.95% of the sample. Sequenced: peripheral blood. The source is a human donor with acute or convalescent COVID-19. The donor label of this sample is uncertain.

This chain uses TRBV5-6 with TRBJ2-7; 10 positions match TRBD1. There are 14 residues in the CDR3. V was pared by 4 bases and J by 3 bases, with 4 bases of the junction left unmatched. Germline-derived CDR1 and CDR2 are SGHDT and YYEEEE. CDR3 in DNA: TGTGCCAGCAGCCGTGGGACAGGGGTCTACGAGCAGTACTTC. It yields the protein CASSRGTGVYEQYF.

CDR3 sequence: CTSSPWTSGGPLEQYV. The CDR3, as DNA: TGCACCAGCAGCCCGTGGACTAGCGGGGGGCCGCTCGAGCAGTACGTC. This chain connects TRBV1 to TRBJ2-7; the table calls TRBD2, which could not be checked here. TRBV1 has pseudogene status. The CDR3 has 16 amino acids.

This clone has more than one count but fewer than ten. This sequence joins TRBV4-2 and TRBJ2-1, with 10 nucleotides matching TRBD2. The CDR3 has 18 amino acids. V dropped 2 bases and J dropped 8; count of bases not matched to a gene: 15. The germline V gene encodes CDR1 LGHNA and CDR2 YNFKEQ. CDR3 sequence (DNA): TGTGCCAGCAGCCAACTACCCTCGAGCGGGGGGGCCAGGGATGAGCAGTTCTTC. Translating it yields CASSQLPSSGGARDEQFF.

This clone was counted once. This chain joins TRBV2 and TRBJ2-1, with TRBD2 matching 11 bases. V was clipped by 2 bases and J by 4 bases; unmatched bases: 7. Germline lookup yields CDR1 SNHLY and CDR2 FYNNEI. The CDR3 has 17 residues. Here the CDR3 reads CASSELAGGNLYNEQFF. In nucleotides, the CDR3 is TGTGCCAGCAGTGAACTAGCGGGGGGCAATCTTTACAATGAGCAGTTCTTC.

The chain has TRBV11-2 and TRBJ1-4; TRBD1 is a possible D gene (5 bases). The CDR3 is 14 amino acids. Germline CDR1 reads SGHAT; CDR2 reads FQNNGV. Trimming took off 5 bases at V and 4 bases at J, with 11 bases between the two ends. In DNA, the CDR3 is TGTGCCAGCAGCGTCGGGAGGGGTAATGAAAAACTGTTTTTT. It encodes CASSVGRGNEKLFF.

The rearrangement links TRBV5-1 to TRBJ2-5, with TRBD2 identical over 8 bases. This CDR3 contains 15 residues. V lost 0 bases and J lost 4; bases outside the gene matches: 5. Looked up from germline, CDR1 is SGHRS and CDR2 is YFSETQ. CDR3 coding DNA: TGCGCCAGCAGCTTGGCTGCGGGGGGAGTAGAGACCCAGTACTTC. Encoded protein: CASSLAAGGVETQYF.

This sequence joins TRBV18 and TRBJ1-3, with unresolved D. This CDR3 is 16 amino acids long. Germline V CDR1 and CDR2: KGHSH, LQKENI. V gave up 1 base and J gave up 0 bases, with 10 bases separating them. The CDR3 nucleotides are TGTGCCAGCTCACCACTAGACACCTCCTCTGGAAACACCATATATTTT. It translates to CASSPLDTSSGNTIYF.

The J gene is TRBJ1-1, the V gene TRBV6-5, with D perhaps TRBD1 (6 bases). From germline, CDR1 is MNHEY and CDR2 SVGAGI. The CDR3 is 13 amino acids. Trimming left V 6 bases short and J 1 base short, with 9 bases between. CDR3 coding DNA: TGTGCCAGCAGAACGGGACAGAACACTGAAGCTTTCTTT. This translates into CASRTGQNTEAFF.

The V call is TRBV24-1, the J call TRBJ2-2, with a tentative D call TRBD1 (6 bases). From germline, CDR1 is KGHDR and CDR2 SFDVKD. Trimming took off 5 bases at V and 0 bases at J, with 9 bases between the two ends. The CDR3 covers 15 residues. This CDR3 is CATSVAGANTGELFF. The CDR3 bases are TGTGCCACCAGTGTGGCAGGGGCGAACACCGGGGAGCTGTTTTTT.

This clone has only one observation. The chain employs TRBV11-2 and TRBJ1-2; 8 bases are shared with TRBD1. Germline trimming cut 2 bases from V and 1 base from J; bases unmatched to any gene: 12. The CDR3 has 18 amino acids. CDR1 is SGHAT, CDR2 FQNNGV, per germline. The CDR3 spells CASSLRPVGQGINYGYTF. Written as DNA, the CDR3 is TGTGCCAGCAGCTTAAGACCTGTCGGACAGGGAATTAACTATGGCTACACCTTC.

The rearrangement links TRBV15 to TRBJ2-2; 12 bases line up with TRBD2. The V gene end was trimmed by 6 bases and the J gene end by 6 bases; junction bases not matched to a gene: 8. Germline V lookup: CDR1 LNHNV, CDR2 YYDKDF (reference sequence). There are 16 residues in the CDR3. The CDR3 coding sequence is TGTGCCACCAGGGGAGGACTAGCGGGGTGGGCCGGGGAGCTGTTTTTT. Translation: CATRGGLAGWAGELFF.

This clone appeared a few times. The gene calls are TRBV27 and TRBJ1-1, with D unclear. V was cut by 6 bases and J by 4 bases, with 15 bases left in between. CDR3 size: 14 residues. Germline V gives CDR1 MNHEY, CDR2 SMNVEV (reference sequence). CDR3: CASRIQPAGTEAFF. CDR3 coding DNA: TGTGCCAGCAGGATACAGCCAGCCGGCACTGAAGCTTTCTTT.

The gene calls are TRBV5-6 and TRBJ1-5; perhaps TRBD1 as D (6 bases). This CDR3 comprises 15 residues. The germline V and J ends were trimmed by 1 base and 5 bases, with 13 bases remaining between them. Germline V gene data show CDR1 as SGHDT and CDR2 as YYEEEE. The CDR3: CASSLQGLLYQPQHF. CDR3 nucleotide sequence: TGTGCCAGCAGCTTGCAGGGGCTACTCTATCAGCCCCAGCATTTT.

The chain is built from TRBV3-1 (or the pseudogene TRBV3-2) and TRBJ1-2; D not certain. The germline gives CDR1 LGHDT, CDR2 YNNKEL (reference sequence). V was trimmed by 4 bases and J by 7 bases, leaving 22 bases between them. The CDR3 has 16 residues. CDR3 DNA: TGTGCCAGCAGCCTTACCGGGAAGCCATCCCTCGGTGGCTACACCTTC. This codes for CASSLTGKPSLGGYTF.

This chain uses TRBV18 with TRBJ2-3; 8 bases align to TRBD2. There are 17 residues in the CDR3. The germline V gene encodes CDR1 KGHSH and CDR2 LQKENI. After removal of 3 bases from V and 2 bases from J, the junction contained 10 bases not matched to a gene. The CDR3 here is CASSPLGGGGPTDTQYF. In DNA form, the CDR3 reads TGTGCCAGCTCACCCCTAGGTGGCGGGGGGCCCACAGATACGCAGTATTTT.

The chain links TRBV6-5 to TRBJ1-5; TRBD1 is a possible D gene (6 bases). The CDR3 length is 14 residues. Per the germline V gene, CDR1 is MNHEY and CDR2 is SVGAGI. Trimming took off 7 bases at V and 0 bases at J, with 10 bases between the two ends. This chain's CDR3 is CASNGQHSNQPQHF. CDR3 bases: TGTGCCAGCAATGGACAGCATAGCAATCAGCCCCAGCATTTT.

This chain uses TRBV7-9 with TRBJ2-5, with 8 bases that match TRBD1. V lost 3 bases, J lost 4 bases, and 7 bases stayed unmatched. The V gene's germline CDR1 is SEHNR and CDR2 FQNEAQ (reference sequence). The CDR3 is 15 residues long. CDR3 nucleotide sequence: TGTGCCAGCAGCTTCGGACAGGGTATTGGAGAGACCCAGTACTTC. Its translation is CASSFGQGIGETQYF.

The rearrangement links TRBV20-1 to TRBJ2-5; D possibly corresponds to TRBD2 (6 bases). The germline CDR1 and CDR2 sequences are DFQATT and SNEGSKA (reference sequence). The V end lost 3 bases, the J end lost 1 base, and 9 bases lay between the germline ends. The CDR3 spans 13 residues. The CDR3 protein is CSASRGGQETQYF. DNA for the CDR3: TGCAGTGCTAGTAGGGGAGGCCAAGAGACCCAGTACTTC.

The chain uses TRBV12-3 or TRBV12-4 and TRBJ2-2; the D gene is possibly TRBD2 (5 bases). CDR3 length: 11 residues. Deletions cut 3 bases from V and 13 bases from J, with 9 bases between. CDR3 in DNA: TGTGCCAGCAGTTTCGAGGGCAGGCTGTTTTTT. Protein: CASSFEGRLFF.

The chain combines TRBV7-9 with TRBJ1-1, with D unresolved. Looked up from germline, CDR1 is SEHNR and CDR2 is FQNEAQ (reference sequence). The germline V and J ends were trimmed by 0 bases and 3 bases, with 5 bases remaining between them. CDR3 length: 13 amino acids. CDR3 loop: CASSLAGDTEAFF. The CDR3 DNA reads TGTGCCAGCAGCTTAGCCGGGGACACTGAAGCTTTCTTT.

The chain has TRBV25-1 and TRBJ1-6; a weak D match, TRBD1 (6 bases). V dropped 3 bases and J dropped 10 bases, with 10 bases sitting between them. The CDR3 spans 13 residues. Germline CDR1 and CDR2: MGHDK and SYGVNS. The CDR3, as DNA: TGTGCCAGCAGTGACCAGGGGAACTCACCCCTCCACTTT. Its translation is CASSDQGNSPLHF.

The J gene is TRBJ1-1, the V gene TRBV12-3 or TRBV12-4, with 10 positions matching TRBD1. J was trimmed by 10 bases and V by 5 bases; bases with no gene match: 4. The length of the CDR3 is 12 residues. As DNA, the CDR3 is TGTGCCAGCAGTCCAGGACAGGGGGGAGCTTTCTTT. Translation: CASSPGQGGAFF.

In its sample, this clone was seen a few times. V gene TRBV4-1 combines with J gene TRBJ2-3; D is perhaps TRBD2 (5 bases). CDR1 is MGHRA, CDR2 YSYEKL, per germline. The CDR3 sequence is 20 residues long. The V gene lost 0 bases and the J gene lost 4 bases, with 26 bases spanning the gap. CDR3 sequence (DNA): TGCGCCAGCAGCCAAGATGACTTGATGGGTGGGAGCACCACCGCAGATACGCAGTATTTT. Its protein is CASSQDDLMGGSTTADTQYF.

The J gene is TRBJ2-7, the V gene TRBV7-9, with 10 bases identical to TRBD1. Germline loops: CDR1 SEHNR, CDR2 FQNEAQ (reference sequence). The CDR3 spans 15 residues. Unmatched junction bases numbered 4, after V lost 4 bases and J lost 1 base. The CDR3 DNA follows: TGTGCCAGCAGCTCCAGACAGGGGGCTTCCTACGAGCAGTACTTC. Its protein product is CASSSRQGASYEQYF.

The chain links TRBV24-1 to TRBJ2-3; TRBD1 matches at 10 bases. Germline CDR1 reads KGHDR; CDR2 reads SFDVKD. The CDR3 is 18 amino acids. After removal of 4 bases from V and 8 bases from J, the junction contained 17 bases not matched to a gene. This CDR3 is CATSDSTRDRGIDGTQYF. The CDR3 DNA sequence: TGTGCCACCAGTGACTCCACCCGGGACAGGGGTATCGACGGTACGCAGTATTTT.

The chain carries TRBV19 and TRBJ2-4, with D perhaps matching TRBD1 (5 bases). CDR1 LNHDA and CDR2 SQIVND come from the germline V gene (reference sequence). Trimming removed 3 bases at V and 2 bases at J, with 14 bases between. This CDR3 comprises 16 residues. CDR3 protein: CASSIGQGFTKNIQYF. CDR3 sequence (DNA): TGTGCCAGTAGTATTGGGCAGGGTTTCACCAAAAACATTCAGTACTTC.

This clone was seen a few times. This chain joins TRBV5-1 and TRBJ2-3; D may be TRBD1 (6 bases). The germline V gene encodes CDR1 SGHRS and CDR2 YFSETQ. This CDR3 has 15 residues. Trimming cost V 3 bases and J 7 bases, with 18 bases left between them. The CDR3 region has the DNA TGCGCCAGCAGCTCAGGGGTGGAGGTTAGGTATACGCAGTATTTT. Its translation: CASSSGVEVRYTQYF. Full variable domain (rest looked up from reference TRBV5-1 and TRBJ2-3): KAGVTQTPRYLIKTRGQQVTLSCSPISGHRSVSWYQQTPGQGLQFLFEYFSETQRNKGNFPGRFSGRQFSNSRSEMNVSTLELGDSALYLCASSSGVEVRYTQYFGPGTRLTVL.

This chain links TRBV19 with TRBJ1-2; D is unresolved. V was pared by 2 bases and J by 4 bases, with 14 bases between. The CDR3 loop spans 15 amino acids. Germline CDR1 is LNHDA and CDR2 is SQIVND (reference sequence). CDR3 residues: CASSISQPKLYGYTF. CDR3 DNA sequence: TGTGCCAGTAGTATATCACAGCCAAAACTCTATGGCTACACCTTC.

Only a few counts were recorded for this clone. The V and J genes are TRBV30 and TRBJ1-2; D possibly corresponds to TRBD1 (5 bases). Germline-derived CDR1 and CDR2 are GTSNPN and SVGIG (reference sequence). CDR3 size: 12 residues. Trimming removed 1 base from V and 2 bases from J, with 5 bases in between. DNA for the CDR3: TGTGCCTGGAGTGCAGGGAACTATGGCTACACCTTC. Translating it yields CAWSAGNYGYTF.

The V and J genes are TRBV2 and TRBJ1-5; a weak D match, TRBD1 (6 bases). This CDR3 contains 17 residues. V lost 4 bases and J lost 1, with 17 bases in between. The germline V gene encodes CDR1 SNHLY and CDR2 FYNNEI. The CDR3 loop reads CASSGAAGVGSNQPQHF. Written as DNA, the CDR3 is TGTGCCAGCAGTGGGGCGGCAGGGGTTGGGAGCAATCAGCCCCAGCATTTT.